Following are 2 T cell receptor beta chains from one sample sequenced in a study of cytomegalovirus exposure and HLA in healthy donors (dated by TCRdb to 2016 to 2017). The protocol used for the library was the immunoSEQ multiplex PCR assay. The multiplex PCR relied on a mix of 60 forward primers for TCR Vbeta segments and 13 reverse primers for TCR Jbeta segments. In TCRdb, the immuneACCESS table is reduced to in-frame sequences with V and J assigned. These tables do not hold every clone; where another copy was compared, an unresolved V gene accounts for under half, and the others remain unexplained. This sample's clone table shows 100,000 to 150,000 clones. Of the sample, 1.5% to 2% falls within the top ten clones. Input material: PBMCs. Source of these receptors: a woman between 40 and 55 years old in good health and CMV-seropositive.

The rearrangement joins TRBV4-1 to TRBJ2-4; tentatively, D is TRBD2 (5 bases). From germline, CDR1 is MGHRA and CDR2 YSYEKL. This CDR3 has 15 residues. Trimming shortened V by 3 bases and J by 0 bases, and 9 bases separated the two germline ends. The CDR3 DNA reads TGCGCCAGCAGCCAGACCGGACTAGCCAAAAACATTCAGTACTTC. Its translation is CASSQTGLAKNIQYF.

The chain recombines TRBV27 with TRBJ1-1; maybe TRBD1 (5 bases). Germline V gives CDR1 MNHEY, CDR2 SMNVEV (reference sequence). CDR3 length equals 13 residues. Trimming removed 3 bases from V and 1 base from J, with 6 bases in between. The DNA of the CDR3 is TGTGCCAGCAGTTTCGGGGGGAACACTGAAGCTTTCTTT. This gives the protein CASSFGGNTEAFF.